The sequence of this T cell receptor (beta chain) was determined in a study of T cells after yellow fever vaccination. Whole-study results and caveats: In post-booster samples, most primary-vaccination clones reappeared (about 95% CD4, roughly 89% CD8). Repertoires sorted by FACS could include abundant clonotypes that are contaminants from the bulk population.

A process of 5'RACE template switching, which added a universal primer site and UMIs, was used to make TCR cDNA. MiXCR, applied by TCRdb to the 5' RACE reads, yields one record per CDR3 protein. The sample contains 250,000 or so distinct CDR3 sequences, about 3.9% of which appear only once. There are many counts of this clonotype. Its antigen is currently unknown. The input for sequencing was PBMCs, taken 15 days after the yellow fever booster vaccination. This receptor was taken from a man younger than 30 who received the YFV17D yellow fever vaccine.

The CDR3 region is CASSSVDRDSSYEQYF. The CDR3 nucleotides read TGCGCCAGCAGCTCGGTGGACAGGGACAGCTCCTACGAGCAGTACTTC. The gene calls are TRBV5-1 and TRBJ2-7; TRBD1 agrees at 8 bases. CDR1 SGHRS and CDR2 YFSETQ come from the germline V gene. V was clipped by 3 bases and J by 0 bases; unmatched bases: 8. The CDR3 is made up of 16 amino acids.